This is a list of T cell receptor beta chains from one sample in a study of cytomegalovirus exposure and HLA in healthy donors. Data came from immunoSEQ multiplex PCR; TCRdb stores just in-frame clones and leaves some out. The table includes some 120,000 clones, around 74% detected once. Sequencing was carried out using PBMCs. Receptors were obtained from a man aged 25 to 40 in good health and CMV-seropositive. Each CDR3 is given with its conserved first and last residue. Each record gives: V gene, J gene, clone size, D gene, CDR3 protein, CDR3 DNA. The D gene is left open where the match is weak. Rows may omit the clone size; those that give it use once, few, many or a size class.

TRBV4-1	TRBJ2-2	few	.	CASSQVKGAGELFF	TGCGCCAGCAGCCAAGTAAAGGGGGCCGGGGAGCTGTTTTTT
TRBV9	TRBJ2-3	few	TRBD1	CASSVEGARDTQYF	TGTGCCAGCAGCGTAGAGGGGGCGCGCGATACGCAGTATTTT
TRBV5-1	TRBJ1-1	.	TRBD1	CASSLGQGVVGTEAFF	TGCGCCAGCAGCTTGGGGCAGGGGGTTGTGGGCACTGAAGCTTTCTTT
TRBV19	TRBJ2-3	.	TRBD2	CASSPGTSGGGTDTQYF	TGTGCCAGTAGTCCCGGGACTAGCGGGGGGGGCACAGATACGCAGTATTTT
TRBV5-4	TRBJ1-2	.	.	CASSLAGVVDGYTF	TGTGCCAGCAGCTTGGCAGGGGTTGTGGATGGCTACACCTTC
TRBV6-1	TRBJ2-2	.	TRBD2	CASSESSGGTFANTGELFF	TGTGCCAGCAGTGAATCTAGCGGGGGGACGTTCGCGAACACCGGGGAGCTGTTTTTT
TRBV28	TRBJ2-1	.	.	CASSQQGYEQFF	TGTGCCAGCAGTCAACAGGGCTATGAGCAGTTCTTC
TRBV10-1	TRBJ2-1	.	.	CASSPQSATDNEQFF	TGCGCCAGCAGTCCCCAATCGGCGACAGACAATGAGCAGTTCTTC
TRBV19	TRBJ1-1	.	.	CASSMGRMNTEASF	TGTGCCAGTAGTATGGGCCGGATGAACACTGAAGCTTCCTTT
TRBV5-1	TRBJ1-5	few	.	CASSLGGSNQPQHF	TGCGCCAGCAGCTTGGGAGGGTCCAATCAGCCCCAGCATTTT
TRBV5-4	TRBJ2-3	.	TRBD2	CASSPGLAGDTQYF	TGTGCCAGCAGCCCAGGACTAGCAGGTGATACGCAGTATTTT
TRBV5-1	TRBJ1-2	.	.	CASSWGLDSSYGYTF	TGCGCCAGCAGCTGGGGGTTGGACAGTTCCTATGGCTACACCTTC
TRBV6-5	TRBJ2-4	.	TRBD1	CASSSTDRAKNIQYF	TGTGCCAGCAGTTCCACGGACAGGGCCAAAAACATTCAGTACTTC
TRBV10-3	TRBJ1-6	medium-sized	.	CAITATEYNSPLHF	TGTGCCATCACGGCGACAGAATATAATTCACCCCTCCACTTT
TRBV18	TRBJ1-4	.	.	CASSLDAGEKLFF	TGTGCCAGCTCACTAGATGCAGGGGAAAAACTGTTTTTT
TRBV2	TRBJ2-1	.	.	CASSDGAAYEQFF	TGTGCCAGCAGTGATGGAGCGGCCTATGAGCAGTTCTTC
TRBV28	TRBJ2-3	.	.	CASSLGRQGRFTDTQYF	TGTGCCAGCAGTTTAGGGCGCCAGGGGCGATTCACAGATACGCAGTATTTT
TRBV5-1	TRBJ1-4	.	TRBD1	CASSLDTGAVNEKLFF	TGCGCCAGCAGCTTGGATACAGGGGCGGTAAATGAAAAACTGTTTTTT
TRBV4-3	TRBJ1-1	.	.	CASSQDWGGGSNTEAFF	TGCGCCAGCAGCCAAGATTGGGGAGGGGGGTCGAACACTGAAGCTTTCTTT
TRBV7-9	TRBJ1-1	.	.	CASSLGNRATEAFF	TGTGCCAGCAGCTTAGGGAACAGGGCAACTGAAGCTTTCTTT
TRBV6-1	TRBJ2-6	few	.	CASSEALLASGANVLTF	TGTGCCAGCAGTGAAGCGCTTTTAGCATCTGGGGCCAACGTCCTGACTTTC
TRBV28	TRBJ2-7	.	.	CASNLLQGSSYEQYF	TGTGCCAGCAACCTCCTACAGGGATCCTCCTACGAGCAGTACTTC
TRBV30	TRBJ1-5	.	.	CAVGGGNQPQHF	TGTGCTGTGGGGGGAGGAAATCAGCCCCAGCATTTT
TRBV5-4	TRBJ2-7	.	.	CASSLVGGNEQYF	TGTGCCAGCAGCTTGGTGGGGGGAAACGAGCAGTACTTC
TRBV9	TRBJ1-5	.	.	CASSVGSWQGGNYSNQPQHF	TGTGCCAGCAGCGTAGGATCCTGGCAGGGCGGGAATTATAGCAATCAGCCCCAGCATTTT
TRBV7-9	TRBJ2-1	many	.	CASSAFRGEQFF	TGTGCCAGCAGCGCATTTAGGGGTGAGCAGTTCTTC
TRBV9	TRBJ2-1	.	TRBD2	CASSVDGRLAGSYNEQFF	TGTGCCAGCAGCGTAGATGGTCGCCTAGCGGGGTCGTACAATGAGCAGTTCTTC
TRBV5-1	TRBJ2-7	.	TRBD2	CASSPRGGAQLGEQYF	TGCGCCAGCAGCCCGCGGGGGGGGGCGCAGCTCGGCGAGCAGTACTTC
TRBV7-9	TRBJ2-3	once	TRBD2	CASSSWTSGGDTQYF	TGTGCCAGCAGCTCTTGGACTAGCGGGGGAGATACGCAGTATTTT
TRBV4-2	TRBJ1-1	.	.	CASSQDGEGSEAFF	TGTGCCAGCAGCCAAGATGGGGAGGGGTCTGAAGCTTTCTTT
TRBV30	TRBJ2-1	.	.	CAWTDSQIYNEQFF	TGTGCCTGGACGGACAGTCAGATTTACAATGAGCAGTTCTTC
TRBV19	TRBJ1-5	.	.	CASSRGVRSNQPQHF	TGTGCCAGTAGTAGGGGGGTCCGTAGCAATCAGCCCCAGCATTTT
TRBV2	TRBJ1-1	.	.	CASTPPQGGAEAFF	TGTGCCAGCACTCCCCCCCAGGGAGGCGCTGAAGCTTTCTTT
TRBV10-3	TRBJ1-1	.	TRBD1	CAISEEPGQGTEAFF	TGTGCCATCAGTGAGGAACCGGGACAGGGCACTGAAGCTTTCTTT
TRBV19	TRBJ2-3	.	.	CASSIDPHSLRYF	TGTGCCAGTAGTATAGACCCCCACTCCCTTAGGTATTTT
TRBV28	TRBJ2-5	.	.	CASSLVGVGETQYF	TGTGCCAGCAGTTTAGTAGGGGTTGGAGAGACCCAGTACTTC
TRBV4-1	TRBJ1-6	once	.	CASSQAGSVNSPLHF	TGCGCCAGCAGCCAAGCGGGATCGGTTAATTCACCCCTCCACTTT
TRBV20-1	TRBJ2-7	.	.	CSAKSREQYF	TGCAGTGCCAAGTCACGGGAGCAGTACTTC
TRBV2	TRBJ2-7	few	.	CASSWDRTRGGKSEQYF	TGTGCCAGCAGTTGGGACAGGACTAGGGGGGGGAAGTCCGAGCAGTACTTC
TRBV7-2	TRBJ1-6	.	.	CASSLAVPGSYNSPLHF	TGTGCCAGCAGCTTAGCTGTCCCCGGCTCCTATAATTCACCCCTCCACTTT
TRBV4-1	TRBJ2-7	.	TRBD2	CASSAREGYYEQYF	TGCGCCAGCAGCGCCCGGGAGGGGTACTACGAGCAGTACTTC
TRBV13	TRBJ1-2	few	.	CASSLGQGLSGYTF	TGTGCCAGCAGCTTAGGACAGGGTCTAAGTGGCTACACCTTC
TRBV6-1	TRBJ1-6	.	TRBD1	CASSARQGSTNSPLHF	TGTGCCAGCAGTGCCAGACAGGGCTCCACCAATTCACCCCTCCACTTT
TRBV25-1	TRBJ2-3	.	TRBD2	CASSASGGWDTQYF	TGTGCCAGCAGTGCTAGCGGGGGGTGGGATACGCAGTATTTT
TRBV7-9	TRBJ1-3	.	TRBD1	CASSRDSPGNTIYF	TGTGCCAGCAGTAGGGACAGCCCTGGAAACACCATATATTTT
TRBV6-6	TRBJ1-6	many	.	CASTKRGTGNSPLHF	TGTGCCAGCACAAAAAGGGGAACAGGCAATTCACCCCTCCACTTT
TRBV27	TRBJ2-5	.	.	CASSGGTRYQETQYF	TGTGCCAGCTCTGGGGGCACCCGGTACCAAGAGACCCAGTACTTC
TRBV6-4	TRBJ2-1	.	.	CASSDSGRVSYNEQFF	TGTGCCAGCAGTGACTCAGGGCGGGTCTCCTACAATGAGCAGTTCTTC
TRBV5-1	TRBJ1-1	.	TRBD1	CASSPDRRMNTEAFF	TGCGCCAGCAGCCCGGACAGGAGGATGAACACTGAAGCTTTCTTT
TRBV30	TRBJ1-1	.	TRBD1	CAGTDRAADTEAFF	TGTGCCGGGACGGACAGGGCGGCGGACACTGAAGCTTTCTTT
TRBV21-1	TRBJ1-2	.	.	CASSKHRDRARILYGYTF	TGTGCCAGCAGCAAACACCGGGACAGGGCTCGAATCCTTTATGGCTACACCTTC
TRBV19	TRBJ2-2	.	.	CASSPARGTGELFF	TGTGCCAGTAGCCCAGCGCGGGGTACCGGGGAGCTGTTTTTT
TRBV28	TRBJ1-4	.	.	CASGEATDLDANEKLFF	TGTGCCAGCGGTGAGGCGACTGACCTCGACGCTAATGAAAAACTGTTTTTT
TRBV19	TRBJ1-1	.	.	CASSIDLRTEAFF	TGTGCCAGTAGTATAGATCTCAGAACTGAAGCTTTCTTT
TRBV4-3	TRBJ2-3	few	TRBD2	CASSQDRGSGGATDTQYF	TGCGCCAGCAGCCAAGATCGGGGTAGCGGGGGGGCAACGGATACGCAGTATTTT
TRBV15	TRBJ1-4	once	TRBD1	CATSRGTGGSLANEKLFF	TGTGCCACCAGCAGGGGGACAGGGGGAAGTCTAGCTAATGAAAAACTGTTTTTT
TRBV5-4	TRBJ1-2	few	.	CASSTTGGNYGYTF	TGTGCCAGCAGCACGACTGGGGGGAACTATGGCTACACCTTC